The 32 T cell receptor beta chains reported below all come from one sample, sequenced in a study of CD8 T cells in Susac syndrome. With random hexamers, reverse transcription was performed on about 0.45 to 1 ug of RNA. TCRdb used MiXCR to reprocess the immunoSEQ multiplex PCR reads, holding one entry per CDR3 protein. The sample records some 200,000 distinct CDR3 sequences, roughly nine tenths being singletons. The sequenced sample consisted of CD8+ T cells from PBMCs. These receptors originate from a human donor with multiple sclerosis.

V is TRBV15 and J is TRBJ1-5; D not certain. CDR1 and CDR2 (germline): LNHNV, YYDKDF (reference sequence). Trimming left V 5 bases short and J 0 bases short, with 14 bases between. The CDR3 is made up of 16 amino acids. CDR3 sequence: CATSPVGGYSNQPQHF. The CDR3 bases are TGTGCCACCAGCCCAGTTGGCGGGTATAGCAATCAGCCCCAGCATTTT.

The V call is TRBV12-3 or TRBV12-4, the J call TRBJ2-1; unclear D gene. Deletions cut 7 bases from V and 0 bases from J, with 10 bases between. CDR3 length: 14 amino acids. CDR3: CASTLHSSYNEQFF. CDR3 DNA: TGTGCCAGCACCCTTCATAGCTCCTACAATGAGCAGTTCTTC.

The chain carries TRBV7-9 and TRBJ1-5, with D maybe TRBD1 (5 bases). Looked up from germline, CDR1 is SEHNR and CDR2 is FQNEAQ (reference sequence). CDR3 length: 14 residues. V lost 3 bases and J lost 3, with 9 bases in between. The CDR3, as DNA: TGTGCCAGCAGCTTCGACAGCCTCAATCAGCCCCAGCATTTT. This codes for CASSFDSLNQPQHF.

The J gene is TRBJ1-4, the V gene TRBV4-1; no clear D gene. V lost 4 bases and J lost 0, with 12 bases in between. This CDR3 has 16 amino acids. Per the germline V gene, CDR1 is MGHRA and CDR2 is YSYEKL. The CDR3 DNA is TGCGCCAGCAGCCCCCTCCCCCGGGCAACTAATGAAAAACTGTTTTTT. Encoded protein: CASSPLPRATNEKLFF.

The V call is TRBV27, the J call TRBJ2-7; no clear D gene. Germline V gene data show CDR1 as MNHEY and CDR2 as SMNVEV (reference sequence). The length of the CDR3 is 15 residues. Trimming shortened V by 0 bases and J by 7 bases, and 16 bases separated the two germline ends. The CDR3 protein is CASSLSGYLPWEQYF. The CDR3 DNA follows: TGTGCCAGCAGTTTATCGGGCTACCTACCTTGGGAGCAGTACTTC.

V is TRBV7-3 and J is TRBJ2-1; no firm D call. The CDR3 runs to 14 residues. Germline lookup yields CDR1 SGHTA and CDR2 FQGTGA. Trimming removed 1 base at V and 6 bases at J, with 10 bases between. The CDR3 reads CASSLNPLGNEQFF. In nucleotides, the CDR3 is TGTGCCAGCAGCTTAAACCCGCTCGGCAATGAGCAGTTCTTC.

The rearrangement links TRBV20-1 to TRBJ2-1; 10 nucleotides match TRBD1. Germline V gene data show CDR1 as DFQATT and CDR2 as SNEGSKA (reference sequence). J gave up 3 bases and V 5 bases, and 4 bases lay outside the gene matches. The CDR3 loop spans 14 amino acids. Here the CDR3 reads CSADRDRGYNEQFF. CDR3 nucleotides: TGCAGTGCTGACCGGGACAGGGGCTACAATGAGCAGTTCTTC.

The rearrangement joins TRBV15 to TRBJ2-6; D not resolved. The CDR3 totals 14 residues. Trimming pared 0 bases from V and 1 base from J, leaving 1 base between. The V gene's germline CDR1 is LNHNV and CDR2 YYDKDF (reference sequence). The DNA for the CDR3 is TGTGCCACCAGCAGAGATTCTGGGGCCAACGTCCTGACTTTC. This encodes CATSRDSGANVLTF.

The rearrangement links TRBV6-1 to TRBJ2-2; 13 positions agree with TRBD2. This CDR3 comprises 19 residues. The V gene end was trimmed by 6 bases and the J gene end by 5 bases; junction bases not matched to a gene: 15. Germline V gives CDR1 MNHNS, CDR2 SASEGT. Written as DNA, the CDR3 is TGTGCCAGCAGGGCCCTGGAGACTAGCGGGGGGCCTAGAACCGGGGAGCTGTTTTTT. The encoded protein is CASRALETSGGPRTGELFF.

This chain uses TRBV27 with TRBJ1-1, with 9 bases matching TRBD1. CDR3 length: 16 residues. Per germline, CDR1 MNHEY and CDR2 SMNVEV (reference sequence). V trimming: 10 bases; J trimming: 0 bases; junction bases outside the gene matches: 12. The CDR3 protein is CAITRIQGAMNTEAFF. DNA of the CDR3: TGTGCCATCACCCGGATACAGGGGGCCATGAACACTGAAGCTTTCTTT.

The J gene is TRBJ2-1, the V gene TRBV20-1, with 10 bases lining up with TRBD2. J was trimmed by 8 bases and V by 1 base; bases with no gene match: 17. From germline, CDR1 is DFQATT and CDR2 SNEGSKA (reference sequence). The CDR3 extends over 18 amino acids. DNA of the CDR3: TGCAGTGCTAGAGCCTACCAGGGCCCTAGCGGGAGAGGCGATGAGCAGTTCTTC. Protein sequence: CSARAYQGPSGRGDEQFF.

The chain combines TRBV12-3 or TRBV12-4 with TRBJ1-1; 9 bases map to TRBD1. V lost 7 bases to trimming and J lost 6 bases; unmatched junction nucleotides: 12. The CDR3 spans 15 residues. The CDR3 sequence is CASNLLDRGQAEAFF. For the CDR3, the DNA is TGTGCCAGCAACCTCTTGGACAGGGGACAGGCTGAAGCTTTCTTT.

This chain uses TRBV5-4 with TRBJ2-1; 14 bases align to TRBD2. V gave up 3 bases and J gave up 8 bases; unmatched junction bases: 7. Germline assignment: CDR1 SGHNT and CDR2 YYREEE (reference sequence). The length of the CDR3 is 16 residues. CDR3 in DNA: TGTGCCAGCAGCTGGGGGACTAGCGGGAGTCTAGATGAGCAGTTCTTC. Translating gives CASSWGTSGSLDEQFF.

The genes are TRBV27 and TRBJ2-7, with a weak D call TRBD1 (5 bases). V shed 2 bases and J shed 3 bases, with 8 bases lying between them. CDR3 length: 13 amino acids. CDR1 and CDR2 from the germline V gene are MNHEY and SMNVEV (reference sequence). The CDR3 sequence: CASSLGARYEQYF. Here the CDR3 DNA reads TGTGCCAGCAGTTTAGGGGCGCGCTACGAGCAGTACTTC.

The J gene is TRBJ1-3, the V gene TRBV12-3 or TRBV12-4; 8 positions match TRBD1. Trimming cost V 3 bases and J 7 bases; bases outside gene matches: 8. There are 15 residues in the CDR3. The CDR3 nucleotides are TGTGCCAGCAGTTTCGGACAGGGACTCGAGAACACCATATATTTT. This translates into CASSFGQGLENTIYF.

V usage is TRBV13 and J usage is TRBJ2-2, with 13 positions matching TRBD2. The CDR3 consists of 15 residues. CDR1 is PRHDT, CDR2 FYEKMQ, per germline (reference sequence). V dropped 5 bases and J dropped 7; count of bases not matched to a gene: 4. In DNA, the CDR3 is TGTGCCAGCAGCCCCGGACTAGCGGGGGACGGGGAGCTGTTTTTT. Translated: CASSPGLAGDGELFF.

V gene TRBV29-1 combines with J gene TRBJ2-7, with TRBD1 matching 8 bases. Germline CDR1 SQVTM, CDR2 ANQGSEA. The CDR3 length is 13 residues. Trimming at V came to 5 bases and at J to 7 bases, leaving 10 bases not matched to a gene. In nucleotides, the CDR3 is TGCAGCGTTCCTAGACAGGGGAGCGCGGAGCAGTACTTC. Translation: CSVPRQGSAEQYF.

The genes are TRBV15 and TRBJ2-2; TRBD1 agrees at 11 bases. V gave up 8 bases and J gave up 0 bases; unmatched junction bases: 2. Germline V gene lookup returns CDR1 LNHNV and CDR2 YYDKDF (reference sequence). This CDR3 is 15 amino acids long. CDR3: CATLGQGANTGELFF. CDR3 DNA: TGTGCCACCTTGGGACAGGGGGCGAACACCGGGGAGCTGTTTTTT.

This CDR3 reads CSAGLLRTQYF. The DNA for the CDR3 is TGCAGTGCAGGGCTCCTTAGGACCCAGTACTTC. V usage is TRBV20-1 and J usage is TRBJ2-5; no clear D. In germline, CDR1 is DFQATT, CDR2 SNEGSKA (reference sequence). This CDR3 is 11 amino acids long. The V and J ends lost 6 bases and 7 bases respectively, with 12 bases between them.

V gene TRBV2 combines with J gene TRBJ1-2, with 10 bases fitting TRBD1. V dropped 6 bases and J dropped 1; count of bases not matched to a gene: 11. This CDR3 region has 17 residues. Germline lookup yields CDR1 SNHLY and CDR2 FYNNEI. CDR3 protein: CASRAGTGVVVNYGYTF. The CDR3 DNA follows: TGTGCCAGCAGGGCCGGGACAGGGGTTGTTGTTAACTATGGCTACACCTTC.

This chain joins TRBV7-9 and TRBJ2-7, with TRBD2 as a possible D gene (5 bases). The CDR3 is 15 amino acids. Trimming left V 1 base short and J 5 bases short, with 15 bases between. Germline V gene sequence: CDR1 SEHNR, CDR2 FQNEAQ (reference sequence). CDR3 DNA: TGTGCCAGCAGCTTAGTAGGAGCGGCAGTCAACGAGCAGTACTTC. Its translation: CASSLVGAAVNEQYF.

This chain connects TRBV27 to TRBJ2-1, with 11 bases lining up with TRBD2. The trim removed 4 bases at V and 6 bases at J, leaving 2 bases unmatched. The CDR3 is made up of 14 amino acids. Germline V gene data show CDR1 as MNHEY and CDR2 as SMNVEV (reference sequence). The CDR3 sequence: CASSWTSGRNEQFF. The CDR3 coding sequence is TGTGCCAGCAGTTGGACTAGCGGGCGCAATGAGCAGTTCTTC.

J is TRBJ2-7 and V is TRBV12-3 or TRBV12-4; D is unresolved. This CDR3 comprises 12 residues. V lost 3 bases and J 3 bases, leaving 6 bases between the germline ends. Written as DNA, the CDR3 is TGTGCCAGCAGTTTGTCCGGCTACGAGCAGTACTTC. It is translated as CASSLSGYEQYF.

This clonotype turned up a few times. The chain employs TRBV7-9 and TRBJ2-1; TRBD2 aligns across 8 bases. This CDR3 is 16 amino acids long. V shed 5 bases and J 2 bases; nucleotides not matched to a gene: 8. The germline V gene has CDR1 SEHNR and CDR2 FQNEAQ (reference sequence). For the CDR3, the DNA is TGTGCCAGCAGCACGATAGCGGGACAAGCCTACAATGAGCAGTTCTTC. Residues: CASSTIAGQAYNEQFF.

The V call is TRBV2, the J call TRBJ1-1, with D maybe TRBD1 (6 bases). Germline CDR1 and CDR2: SNHLY and FYNNEI. Trimming stripped 1 base from V and 4 bases from J, with 10 bases between. The CDR3 is made up of 14 amino acids. The chain's CDR3 is CASSEEGEGTEAFF. CDR3 coding DNA: TGTGCCAGCAGTGAAGAGGGGGAGGGCACTGAAGCTTTCTTT.

The CDR3 DNA is TGCAGTGCCAGGATCAACTCCTACGAGCAGTACTTC. The encoded protein is CSARINSYEQYF. This chain uses TRBV20-1 with TRBJ2-7; D unresolved. The CDR3 extends over 12 amino acids. Germline V gene lookup returns CDR1 DFQATT and CDR2 SNEGSKA (reference sequence). The V end was cut by 6 bases, the J end by 0 bases, with 9 bases between.

The V gene is TRBV12-5, the J gene TRBJ2-2; TRBD1 is a possible D gene (5 bases). Germline V gene sequence: CDR1 LGHNT, CDR2 FRNRAP. The length of the CDR3 is 13 residues. V was cut by 7 bases and J by 1 base, with 7 bases left in between. This CDR3 reads CASAGLNTGELFF. The CDR3 DNA sequence: TGTGCTAGTGCAGGGTTGAACACCGGGGAGCTGTTTTTT. The full variable domain, its missing parts supplied by reference TRBV12-5 and TRBJ2-2, is DARVTQTPRHKVTEMGQEVTMRCQPILGHNTVFWYRQTMMQGLELLAYFRNRAPLDDSGMPKDRFSAEMPDATLATLKIQPSEPRDSAVYFCASAGLNTGELFFGEGSRLTVL.

This clonotype came up once. V and J are TRBV9 and TRBJ1-1; D gene unclear. The germline CDR1 and CDR2 sequences are SGDLS and YYNGEE. V shed 1 base and J shed 5 bases, with 9 bases lying between them. The CDR3 contains 13 residues. The chain's CDR3 is CASSVSQRTEAFF. DNA of the CDR3: TGTGCCAGCAGCGTAAGTCAAAGAACTGAAGCTTTCTTT.

The chain uses TRBV27 and TRBJ2-7; D unclear. Germline V gene lookup returns CDR1 MNHEY and CDR2 SMNVEV (reference sequence). The CDR3 extends over 15 amino acids. Trimming took 2 bases from V and 4 from J, leaving 15 bases between them. The CDR3 nucleotides are TGTGCCAGCAGTTTAATTGGGCGGTACGAATACGAGCAGTACTTC. It is translated as CASSLIGRYEYEQYF.

The genes are TRBV4-1 and TRBJ2-1; 8 nucleotides align to TRBD2. Trimming took 1 base from V and 5 from J; bases not matched to a gene: 7. The CDR3 length is 16 residues. Germline lookup yields CDR1 MGHRA and CDR2 YSYEKL. The CDR3: CASSQAMTSANNEQFF. CDR3 sequence (DNA): TGCGCCAGCAGCCAAGCGATGACTAGCGCCAACAATGAGCAGTTCTTC.

V gene TRBV2 combines with J gene TRBJ2-1, with D tentatively TRBD1 (6 bases). Trimming stripped 7 bases from V and 11 bases from J, with 18 bases between. From germline, CDR1 is SNHLY and CDR2 FYNNEI. The CDR3 contains 13 residues. For the CDR3, the DNA is TGTGCCAGCAACTCCCCTAGGACAGCTAAGCAGTTCTTC. It is translated as CASNSPRTAKQFF.

The DNA of the CDR3 is TGCGCCAGCAGCCAAGATCGCGGGGGTAACAATGAGCAGTTCTTC. As protein: CASSQDRGGNNEQFF. The V gene is TRBV4-1, the J gene TRBJ2-1; 7 positions match TRBD2. Germline assignment: CDR1 MGHRA and CDR2 YSYEKL. CDR3 size: 15 residues. J lost 5 bases, V lost 0 bases, and 4 bases had no gene match.